The entry below gives a single T cell receptor beta chain sequence along with its context. The source of the sample is a study of blood T cell repertoires in COVID-19. About the study: The origin of the acute and convalescent COVID-19 samples was the United States, Italy and Spain. T cells, B-cell-depleted T cells, or PBMCs provided the cDNA or gDNA that served as material.

This CDR3 is built from 15 residues. The germline V gene has CDR1 LNHNV and CDR2 YYDKDF (reference sequence). With 0 bases removed from V and 4 bases from J, the gap between germline ends came to 12 bases. Under the authors' procedure: For nucleated cells, counts were estimated from reference gene primer amplification. This table comes from immunoSEQ multiplex PCR, and its TCRdb copy is limited to in-frame clones, with some not included. The V and J calls and clone size were taken over from that table, and D and trimming were inferred from the DNA. The data contain under 200,000 clones, 87% of them singletons.

This chain uses TRBV15 with TRBJ1-2; D is possibly TRBD1 (5 bases). Sequencing was performed on peripheral blood. The receptor comes from a man aged 18 to 29 with active or convalescent COVID-19. CDR3 nucleotides: TGTGCCACCAGCAGAGATGGGGGGGAGTTCTATGGCTACACCTTC. Protein sequence: CATSRDGGEFYGYTF.